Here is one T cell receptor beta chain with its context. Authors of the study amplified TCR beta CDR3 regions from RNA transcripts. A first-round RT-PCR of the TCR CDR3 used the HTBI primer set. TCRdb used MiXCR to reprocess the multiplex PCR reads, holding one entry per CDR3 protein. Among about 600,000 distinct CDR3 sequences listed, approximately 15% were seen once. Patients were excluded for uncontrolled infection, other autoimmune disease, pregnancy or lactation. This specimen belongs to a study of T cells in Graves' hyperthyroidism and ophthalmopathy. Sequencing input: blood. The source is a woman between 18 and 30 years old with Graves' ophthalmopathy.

The CDR3 nucleotides are TGTGCCAGCAGCCAACCGTTTACTGACGGGACCAATACGCAGTATTTT. Translation: CASSQPFTDGTNTQYF. V gene TRBV14 combines with J gene TRBJ2-3; TRBD1 or TRBD2 may be the D gene (5 bases each). With 2 bases removed from V and 7 bases from J, the gap between germline ends came to 19 bases. Germline CDR1 and CDR2: SGHDN and FVKESK. This CDR3 is built from 16 residues.